This T cell receptor beta chain was identified during a study of CD8+CD57+ T cells in acquired aplastic anemia. Background on the study: Average DNA yield from sorted CD4+ and CD8+ cells was approximately 3.2 ug. Study-level findings and limits: Controls did not differ significantly from patients in CD8+ Simpson's diversity. Fewer than 30 CD8+ CDR3 sequences were shared between patients and controls.

TCR beta VDJ and CDR3 profiles were obtained from a genomic DNA template. TCRdb re-analysed the reads in MiXCR, keeping a single row per CDR3 protein. The sample contains roughly 300,000 distinct CDR3 sequences, about 56% of which appear only once. Germline lookup yields CDR1 DFQATT and CDR2 SNEGSKA (reference sequence). The CDR3 extends over 13 amino acids. As to this clonotype: As yet, its antigen is unknown. Sequence at one end of the junction differs from germline and may be a read error.

The chain joins TRBV20-1 to TRBJ2-1, with TRBD2 matching over 9 bases. This sequence was found in a human donor with severe aplastic anemia or a healthy control (not recorded which). Material: sorted CD4+, CD8+, or CD8+CD57+ T cells (not recorded which) from PBMCs. For the CDR3, the DNA is TGCAGTGCTGCTTCTAGCGGGGCGAATGGGCAGTTCTTC. It specifies CSAASSGANGQFF.